One and the same sample provided the 25 T cell receptor beta chains below, sequenced in a study of blood T cell repertoires in COVID-19. Some clones are missing from TCRdb's copy, which holds only in-frame ones; the method was immunoSEQ multiplex PCR. This repertoire shows some 270,000 clones, 80% to 90% found once; its top ten account for under 0.95%. The sample was peripheral blood. These receptors all come from a man aged 25-40 years with acute or convalescent COVID-19.

This chain joins TRBV5-5 and TRBJ1-3; D unresolved. Germline V CDR1 and CDR2: SGHKS, YYEKEE (reference sequence). V was pared by 2 bases and J by 3 bases, with 9 bases between. CDR3 length equals 14 residues. DNA for the CDR3: TGTGCCAGCAGCTTAGCGCCAGTTGGAAACACCATATATTTT. It translates to CASSLAPVGNTIYF.

The chain combines TRBV28 with TRBJ1-2, with D maybe TRBD1 (6 bases). Germline assignment: CDR1 MDHEN and CDR2 SYDVKM. The ends were cut back, 2 bases at V and 7 bases at J, with 14 bases in the middle. The CDR3 loop spans 14 amino acids. CDR3 bases: TGTGCCAGCAGTTTAGGGACAACCGTGGGTGGCTACACCTTC. Translation gives CASSLGTTVGGYTF.

The rearrangement uses TRBV20-1 and TRBJ1-2; TRBD1 matches at 11 bases. CDR1 and CDR2 (germline): DFQATT, SNEGSKA (reference sequence). Trimming cost V 7 bases and J 8 bases; bases outside gene matches: 3. This CDR3 contains 11 residues. The CDR3 region is CSVGTGGGYTF. The CDR3 bases are TGCAGTGTTGGGACAGGGGGAGGCTACACCTTC.

The chain is built from TRBV30 and TRBJ2-7; no reliable D call. The germline V gene has CDR1 GTSNPN and CDR2 SVGIG (reference sequence). Trimming removed 0 bases at V and 1 base at J, with 7 bases between. This CDR3 comprises 13 residues. The DNA of the CDR3 is TGTGCCTGGAGTGTACTTCTATCCTACGAGCAGTACTTC. Amino acids: CAWSVLLSYEQYF.

The chain recombines TRBV5-1 with TRBJ2-2; weak D call: TRBD2 (5 bases). The CDR3 has 17 amino acids. The V gene's germline CDR1 is SGHRS and CDR2 YFSETQ. V was clipped by 4 bases and J by 5 bases, with 21 bases between them. For the CDR3, the DNA is TGCGCCAGCAGCGAATCTTCGAGTTATGGGAGAACCGGGGAGCTGTTTTTT. Translated, it gives CASSESSSYGRTGELFF.

V gene TRBV25-1 combines with J gene TRBJ1-2; a weak D match, TRBD1 (6 bases). The germline V gene encodes CDR1 MGHDK and CDR2 SYGVNS. The CDR3 covers 13 residues. The germline V and J ends were trimmed by 1 base and 8 bases, with 11 bases remaining between them. The CDR3 loop is CASSESHRAGYTF. The CDR3, as DNA: TGTGCCAGCAGTGAATCCCACAGGGCGGGCTACACCTTC.

The gene calls are TRBV28 and TRBJ1-5; the D gene is possibly TRBD1 (6 bases). The CDR3 runs 13 residues. Deletions cut 11 bases from V and 5 bases from J, with 16 bases between. Germline V CDR1 and CDR2: MDHEN, SYDVKM. The CDR3 loop reads CAGRGQSDQPQHF. CDR3 nucleotide sequence: TGTGCCGGACGCGGACAGTCCGATCAGCCCCAGCATTTT.

The chain employs TRBV19 and TRBJ1-1; D unclear. Trimming took 4 bases from V and 5 from J, leaving 20 bases between them. CDR1 and CDR2 from the germline V gene are LNHDA and SQIVND (reference sequence). The CDR3 length is 16 residues. CDR3 DNA sequence: TGTGCCAGTAGTAAAAGCTCGTCTCTTCGGAGAACTGAAGCTTTCTTT. Translated, it gives CASSKSSSLRRTEAFF.

V usage is TRBV9 and J usage is TRBJ2-6, with D unclear. CDR1 is SGDLS and CDR2 is YYNGEE in the germline V gene. V lost 4 bases and J 5 bases, leaving 10 bases between the germline ends. The CDR3 has 14 amino acids. CDR3: CASSLTRWANVLTF. For the CDR3, the DNA is TGTGCCAGCAGCCTCACTCGATGGGCCAACGTCCTGACTTTC.

V is TRBV2 and J is TRBJ2-3; 11 nucleotides align to TRBD1. The CDR3 is 16 residues long. CDR1 is SNHLY, CDR2 FYNNEI, per germline. Trimming took 6 bases from V and 4 from J; bases not matched to a gene: 9. CDR3 loop: CASRRGQGVAADTQYF. The CDR3 DNA reads as TGTGCCAGCAGAAGGGGACAGGGGGTCGCGGCAGATACGCAGTATTTT.

The V and J genes are TRBV7-8 and TRBJ1-6, with TRBD1 identical over 10 bases. The CDR3 is 20 amino acids. J lost 8 bases, V lost 5 bases, and 21 bases had no gene match. Germline V gene lookup returns CDR1 SGHVS and CDR2 FQNEAQ. CDR3 sequence: CASSRGTDRGQWGWYSPLHF. In DNA form, the CDR3 reads TGTGCCAGCAGCCGAGGTACTGACAGGGGGCAGTGGGGTTGGTATTCACCCCTCCACTTT.

The chain is built from TRBV27 and TRBJ2-1, with TRBD1 identical over 12 bases. Per germline, CDR1 MNHEY and CDR2 SMNVEV (reference sequence). The length of the CDR3 is 17 residues. Unmatched junction bases numbered 13, after V lost 5 bases and J lost 8 bases. For the CDR3, the DNA is TGTGCCAGCAGTCTCACACACGGGACAGGGGGCAGGGATGAGCAGTTCTTC. Translation: CASSLTHGTGGRDEQFF.

V is TRBV25-1 and J is TRBJ2-7; D unclear. This CDR3 is built from 16 residues. The V end lost 8 bases, the J end lost 4 bases, and 24 bases lay between the germline ends. Germline CDR1 and CDR2: MGHDK and SYGVNS. The CDR3 is CASGPSGVTKRYEQYF. Here the CDR3 DNA reads TGTGCCAGCGGCCCCTCCGGAGTAACTAAGAGATACGAGCAGTACTTC.

The gene calls are TRBV28 and TRBJ1-2; TRBD1 matches 9 bases. Unmatched junction bases numbered 16, after V lost 8 bases and J lost 6 bases. Per the germline V gene, CDR1 is MDHEN and CDR2 is SYDVKM. The CDR3 runs to 16 residues. The CDR3 nucleotides read TGTGCCAGCTCCCCCTGGCTGGGACAGGGTTTGGATGGCTACACCTTC. This encodes CASSPWLGQGLDGYTF.

The chain employs TRBV18 and TRBJ1-3, with 9 bases aligning to TRBD1. CDR3 length: 16 residues. The germline gives CDR1 KGHSH, CDR2 LQKENI. The ends lost 3 bases at V and 7 bases at J; junction bases unmatched: 10. The CDR3 here is CASSPSQGAQGNTIYF. CDR3 DNA sequence: TGTGCCAGCTCACCTTCACAGGGGGCGCAGGGGAACACCATATATTTT.

The chain recombines TRBV7-2 with TRBJ1-2, with a possible D match to TRBD1 (6 bases). In germline, CDR1 is SGHTA, CDR2 FQGNSA. With 1 base removed from V and 4 bases from J, the gap between germline ends came to 10 bases. The CDR3 is 14 residues long. As DNA, the CDR3 is TGTGCCAGCAGCTTAGTTCGGACAGCCTATGGCTACACCTTC. As protein: CASSLVRTAYGYTF.

The CDR3 coding sequence is TGTGCCTGGAGTGTTCGACAGCACGGGACCCAGTACTTC. It yields the protein CAWSVRQHGTQYF. V gene TRBV30 combines with J gene TRBJ2-5, with D perhaps TRBD1 (5 bases). Trimming cost V 0 bases and J 7 bases, with 12 bases left between them. Per germline, CDR1 GTSNPN and CDR2 SVGIG (reference sequence). This CDR3 comprises 13 residues.

CDR3 DNA: TGTGCTAGTGGGACAGGGACAGGGGGAAGTCAGCCCCAGCATTTT. Protein: CASGTGTGGSQPQHF. This chain joins TRBV12-5 and TRBJ1-5; 11 nucleotides line up with TRBD1. Germline V lookup: CDR1 LGHNT, CDR2 FRNRAP. This CDR3 spans 15 amino acids. V shed 6 bases, J shed 6 bases, and the junction held 7 bases outside the gene matches.

The chain recombines TRBV24-1 with TRBJ2-7, with 8 bases lining up with TRBD2. Per the germline V gene, CDR1 is KGHDR and CDR2 is SFDVKD. The CDR3 is 15 amino acids. With V trimmed by 9 bases and J by 1 base, 10 bases remained unmatched. In DNA, the CDR3 is TGTGCCACCGAAAAGTGGGCGGGAGGTTCCTACGAGCAGTACTTC. This encodes CATEKWAGGSYEQYF.

The rearrangement uses TRBV14 and TRBJ2-1; 11 positions match TRBD2. With 1 base clipped from V and 8 bases from J, the junction kept 7 bases outside the gene matches. From germline, CDR1 is SGHDN and CDR2 FVKESK. The CDR3 totals 16 residues. The CDR3, as DNA: TGTGCCAGCAGCCAAGTGAGACTAGCGGGGATGGATGAGCAGTTCTTC. Amino acids: CASSQVRLAGMDEQFF.

The CDR3 coding sequence is TGTGCCAGCGGACAGGGGGCGGGGAATGAGCAGTTCTTC. It specifies CASGQGAGNEQFF. The chain joins TRBV7-3 to TRBJ2-1, with 11 nucleotides matching TRBD1. Germline trimming cut 8 bases from V and 7 bases from J; bases unmatched to any gene: 4. The CDR3 runs 13 residues. Germline V gene data show CDR1 as SGHTA and CDR2 as FQGTGA.

V gene TRBV4-1 combines with J gene TRBJ2-1; D possibly corresponds to TRBD2 (5 bases). CDR1 and CDR2 from the germline V gene are MGHRA and YSYEKL. The CDR3 is 14 amino acids. Trimming removed 4 bases at V and 13 bases at J, with 20 bases between. This CDR3 is CASSPSTTSGYQFF. The CDR3 nucleotides are TGCGCCAGCAGCCCTTCGACTACCTCGGGTTATCAGTTCTTC.

The chain uses TRBV5-1 and TRBJ1-4; 8 positions match TRBD1. CDR3 length equals 15 residues. Germline V gives CDR1 SGHRS, CDR2 YFSETQ. The junction had 3 bases not matched to a gene; V was cut back by 0 bases and J by 5 bases. In DNA, the CDR3 is TGCGCCAGCAGCTTGGTACAGGGGGAAAATGAAAAACTGTTTTTT. This gives the protein CASSLVQGENEKLFF.

This sequence joins TRBV11-2 and TRBJ1-6; TRBD1 is a possible D gene (6 bases). This CDR3 is built from 16 residues. The germline V gene has CDR1 SGHAT and CDR2 FQNNGV. Trimming took 4 bases from V and 6 from J, leaving 16 bases between them. The CDR3 sequence: CASSYTGNSGNSPLHF. CDR3 sequence (DNA): TGTGCCAGCAGCTATACAGGGAACTCCGGTAATTCACCCCTCCACTTT. The full variable domain, rest sourced from reference TRBV11-2 and TRBJ1-6, is EAGVAQSPRYKIIEKRQSVAFWCNPISGHATLYWYQQILGQGPKLLIQFQNNGVVDDSQLPKDRFSAERLKGVDSTLKIQPAKLEDSAVYLCASSYTGNSGNSPLHFGNGTRLTVT.

V and J are TRBV10-3 and TRBJ1-6; 7 bases map to TRBD1. Germline trimming cut 10 bases from V and 7 bases from J; bases unmatched to any gene: 10. Germline CDR1 and CDR2: ENHRY and SYGVKD. The CDR3 has 14 residues. In DNA, the CDR3 is TGTGCCAGCTGCCGTGGGACAGTCAATTCACCCCTCCACTTT. Amino acids: CASCRGTVNSPLHF.